What follows are 30 T cell receptor beta chains derived from one specimen sequenced in a study of cytomegalovirus exposure and HLA in healthy donors (dated by TCRdb to 2016 to 2017). The library was produced with the immunoSEQ multiplex PCR assay. The multiplex PCR relied on a mix of 60 forward primers for TCR Vbeta segments and 13 reverse primers for TCR Jbeta segments. Held by TCRdb, this immuneACCESS table contains in-frame sequences only and omits some clones. Under half of the omission traces to an unresolved V gene where checked; the cause of the rest is unknown. This sample is represented by over 100,000 clones; approximately 61% of them were singletons. The top ten clonotypes cover 2% to 3% of the sample. Sequenced sample: PBMCs. The receptors derive from a woman aged 40 to 49 in good health and CMV-seronegative.

This clone was detected only a few times. J is TRBJ1-2 and V is TRBV5-4; D unresolved. The CDR3 contains 16 residues. CDR1 and CDR2 (germline): SGHNT, YYREEE (reference sequence). V was trimmed by 0 bases and J by 0 bases, leaving 12 bases between them. In DNA form, the CDR3 reads TGTGCCAGCAGCTTGGCCGGAGGCTTTTCTAACTATGGCTACACCTTC. As protein: CASSLAGGFSNYGYTF.

Concerning this clone: The sample holds other DNA sequences that translate to the same CDR3. The chain has TRBV6-5 and TRBJ2-3, with unresolved D. The ends were cut back, 6 bases at V and 0 bases at J, with 4 bases in the middle. Germline V gene sequence: CDR1 MNHEY, CDR2 SVGAGI. CDR3 size: 12 residues. The CDR3 spells CASRSSTDTQYF. The CDR3, as DNA: TGTGCCAGCAGGTCTAGCACAGATACGCAGTATTTT.

This clone was counted between two and nine times. The chain combines TRBV5-4 with TRBJ2-5; D is unresolved. Germline CDR1 reads SGHNT; CDR2 reads YYREEE (reference sequence). Trimming left V 4 bases short and J 5 bases short, with 15 bases between. This CDR3 is 14 amino acids long. This CDR3 is CASSLVTGAETQYF. CDR3 in DNA: TGTGCCAGCAGCCTGGTAACGGGTGCCGAGACCCAGTACTTC.

The chain uses TRBV30 and TRBJ2-2; D gene uncertain. Trimming left V 5 bases short and J 7 bases short, with 8 bases between. The CDR3 is 11 residues long. CDR1 is GTSNPN, CDR2 SVGIG, per germline (reference sequence). CDR3 region: CAWGAGGELFF. The CDR3 nucleotides are TGTGCCTGGGGAGCTGGCGGGGAGCTGTTTTTT. Full variable domain (missing parts from reference TRBV30 and TRBJ2-2): SQTIHQWPATLVQPVGSPLSLECTVEGTSNPNLYWYRQAAGRGLQLLFYSVGIGQISSEVPQNLSASRPQDRQFILSSKKLLLSDSGFYLCAWGAGGELFFGEGSRLTVL.

The V and J genes are TRBV6-5 and TRBJ2-7, with 9 bases lining up with TRBD1. Per germline, CDR1 MNHEY and CDR2 SVGAGI. The V and J ends lost 4 bases and 1 base, in that order; junction bases with no gene match: 8. The CDR3 runs to 16 residues. The CDR3 DNA sequence: TGTGCCAGCAGTTTAATCCCGGGACAGGGATCCTACGAGCAGTACTTC. Protein product: CASSLIPGQGSYEQYF.

This clone came up a few times. The chain links TRBV7-9 to TRBJ2-2, with a tentative D call TRBD2 (6 bases). Trimming cost V 1 base and J 3 bases, with 9 bases left between them. The CDR3 spans 15 residues. The germline gives CDR1 SEHNR, CDR2 FQNEAQ (reference sequence). For the CDR3, the DNA is TGTGCCAGCAGCTTAGAACGGGGGTACACCGGGGAGCTGTTTTTT. The encoded protein is CASSLERGYTGELFF. Based on the CDR3 plus reference TRBV7-9 and TRBJ2-2, the full variable domain is DTGVSQNPRHKITKRGQNVTFRCDPISEHNRLYWYRQTLGQGPEFLTYFQNEAQLEKSRLLSDRFSAERPKGSFSTLEIQRTEQGDSAMYLCASSLERGYTGELFFGEGSRLTVL.

The table lists this clone with a count of one. The chain carries TRBV28 and TRBJ2-1; a weak D match, TRBD1 (5 bases). Trimming took 6 bases from V and 4 from J, leaving 13 bases between them. The CDR3 covers 14 residues. CDR1 is MDHEN, CDR2 SYDVKM, per germline. The chain's CDR3 is CASRPLTAYNEQFF. CDR3 DNA: TGTGCCAGCAGGCCACTGACAGCTTACAATGAGCAGTTCTTC.

The V call is TRBV27, the J call TRBJ1-2; 10 nucleotides match TRBD1. The CDR3 extends over 13 amino acids. J gave up 7 bases and V 2 bases, and 1 base lay outside the gene matches. CDR1 is MNHEY and CDR2 is SMNVEV in the germline V gene (reference sequence). This CDR3 is CASSLGTGVGYTF. The CDR3 region has the DNA TGTGCCAGCAGTTTAGGGACAGGGGTTGGCTACACCTTC.

The chain recombines TRBV7-9 with TRBJ1-4, with D unresolved. The CDR3 is 14 residues long. V lost 3 bases to trimming and J lost 0 bases, with 5 bases between them. The germline CDR1 and CDR2 sequences are SEHNR and FQNEAQ (reference sequence). The CDR3 region is CASSFQSTNEKLFF. The CDR3, as DNA: TGTGCCAGCAGCTTCCAGTCAACTAATGAAAAACTGTTTTTT. The entire variable domain, with the rest obtained from reference TRBV7-9 and TRBJ1-4, is as follows: DTGVSQNPRHKITKRGQNVTFRCDPISEHNRLYWYRQTLGQGPEFLTYFQNEAQLEKSRLLSDRFSAERPKGSFSTLEIQRTEQGDSAMYLCASSFQSTNEKLFFGSGTQLSVL.

J is TRBJ1-5 and V is TRBV18; no clear D gene. The CDR3 is 16 residues long. The V end lost 6 bases, the J end lost 0 bases, and 15 bases lay between the germline ends. From germline, CDR1 is KGHSH and CDR2 LQKENI. The CDR3 loop reads CASSTGNRNSNQPQHF. CDR3 bases: TGTGCCAGCTCCACCGGGAATAGAAATAGCAATCAGCCCCAGCATTTT.

The chain combines TRBV30 with TRBJ1-1, with D perhaps matching TRBD1 (5 bases). Trimming removed 3 bases at V and 4 bases at J, with 12 bases between. The CDR3 is 13 amino acids. Looked up from germline, CDR1 is GTSNPN and CDR2 is SVGIG (reference sequence). The CDR3 sequence is CAWSPSGVTEAFF. CDR3 sequence (DNA): TGTGCCTGGAGCCCCTCGGGGGTCACTGAAGCTTTCTTT.

The chain couples TRBV30 to TRBJ1-3; D not certain. The CDR3 runs 14 residues. Trimming removed 2 bases at V and 1 base at J, with 9 bases between. In germline, CDR1 is GTSNPN, CDR2 SVGIG (reference sequence). The CDR3 sequence is CAWSRAGSGNTIYF. For the CDR3, the DNA is TGTGCCTGGAGTCGGGCGGGATCTGGAAACACCATATATTTT. Variable domain in full (rest from reference TRBV30 and TRBJ1-3): SQTIHQWPATLVQPVGSPLSLECTVEGTSNPNLYWYRQAAGRGLQLLFYSVGIGQISSEVPQNLSASRPQDRQFILSSKKLLLSDSGFYLCAWSRAGSGNTIYFGEGSWLTVV.

The genes are TRBV27 and TRBJ1-5, with D possibly TRBD1 on 5 matching bases. The CDR3 spans 16 residues. Germline CDR1 and CDR2: MNHEY and SMNVEV (reference sequence). V lost 5 bases, J lost 1 base, and 15 bases lay in between. DNA of the CDR3: TGTGCCAGCAGTCCCTCGGGGGGAGAGAGCAATCAGCCCCAGCATTTT. Translated, it gives CASSPSGGESNQPQHF.

This clone was observed once. This rearrangement joins TRBV9 to TRBJ2-1; tentatively, D is TRBD1 (5 bases). The V end lost 0 bases, the J end lost 6 bases, and 13 bases lay between the germline ends. Germline V lookup: CDR1 SGDLS, CDR2 YYNGEE. The CDR3 is 15 amino acids. The CDR3 protein is CASSVAPGPSNEQFF. CDR3 nucleotides: TGTGCCAGCAGCGTAGCGCCAGGGCCCAGCAATGAGCAGTTCTTC.

This rearrangement joins TRBV5-1 to TRBJ2-3; D is ambiguous. Germline values: CDR1 SGHRS, CDR2 YFSETQ. The CDR3 is 12 amino acids. Trimming took off 4 bases at V and 2 bases at J, with 5 bases between the two ends. The CDR3 coding sequence is TGCGCCAGCAGCGGCTTCACAGATACGCAGTATTTT. This gives the protein CASSGFTDTQYF.

V usage is TRBV14 and J usage is TRBJ1-1; D might be TRBD1 (5 bases). The CDR3 is 15 residues long. V lost 2 bases, J lost 0 bases, and 10 bases lay in between. Germline CDR1 reads SGHDN; CDR2 reads FVKESK. CDR3 sequence (DNA): TGTGCCAGCAGCCAATTCAGGGATTTGAACACTGAAGCTTTCTTT. This gives the protein CASSQFRDLNTEAFF.

J is TRBJ1-3 and V is TRBV7-2; 8 nucleotides line up with TRBD1. Looked up from germline, CDR1 is SGHTA and CDR2 is FQGNSA. The CDR3 is 16 residues long. Unmatched junction bases numbered 8, after V lost 7 bases and J lost 0 bases. CDR3 DNA: TGTGCCAGCACCTCAGGGGGCTCCCTCTCTGGAAACACCATATATTTT. As protein: CASTSGGSLSGNTIYF.

The chain carries TRBV27 and TRBJ1-1, with D possibly being TRBD1 (5 bases). This CDR3 is 16 amino acids long. Per germline, CDR1 MNHEY and CDR2 SMNVEV (reference sequence). Trimming took 0 bases from V and 2 from J, leaving 13 bases between them. The CDR3 DNA sequence: TGTGCCAGCAGTTTATCGGGACTGGGAGTTAACACTGAAGCTTTCTTT. Translation gives CASSLSGLGVNTEAFF.

This chain uses TRBV7-6 with TRBJ1-5; D is perhaps TRBD1 (5 bases). CDR1 is SGHVS, CDR2 FNYEAQ, per germline. The CDR3 length is 15 residues. With 0 bases removed from V and 7 bases from J, the gap between germline ends came to 13 bases. The CDR3 DNA follows: TGTGCCAGCAGCTTAGCGTCCGGGGGGAGGCAGCCCCAGCATTTT. Its protein product is CASSLASGGRQPQHF.

V usage is TRBV10-2 and J usage is TRBJ2-3; TRBD2 agrees at 12 bases. CDR3 length: 16 residues. J lost 2 bases, V lost 2 bases, and 2 bases had no gene match. Germline-derived CDR1 and CDR2 are WSHSY and SAAADI. Here the CDR3 reads CASSEGLAGSTDTQYF. CDR3 nucleotide sequence: TGCGCCAGCAGTGAGGGACTAGCGGGGTCCACAGATACGCAGTATTTT.

On this clone: This same CDR3 is encoded by further DNA sequences in the sample. The chain joins TRBV5-1 to TRBJ2-7; maybe TRBD1 (6 bases). Germline CDR1 reads SGHRS; CDR2 reads YFSETQ. Between the trimmed V and J ends, which lost 0 bases and 2 bases, there was a span of 12 bases. CDR3 length equals 15 residues. CDR3 in amino acids: CASSLGSGATYEQYF. CDR3 coding DNA: TGCGCCAGCAGCTTGGGGTCAGGGGCGACCTACGAGCAGTACTTC.

This clone has only a few counts. This chain joins TRBV7-7 and TRBJ1-5; TRBD1 agrees at 8 bases. The CDR3 has 16 amino acids. Germline CDR1 and CDR2: SSHAT and FNYEAQ (reference sequence). V lost 4 bases and J lost 3; bases outside the gene matches: 8. The CDR3 loop is CASSSRDRFVNQPQHF. CDR3 DNA: TGTGCCAGCAGCTCTCGGGACAGGTTCGTCAATCAGCCCCAGCATTTT.

J is TRBJ2-7 and V is TRBV15; a possible D gene is TRBD2 (6 bases). The CDR3 is made up of 13 amino acids. V was pared by 1 base and J by 4 bases, with 8 bases between. CDR1 is LNHNV and CDR2 is YYDKDF in the germline V gene (reference sequence). CDR3 DNA sequence: TGTGCCACCAGCAGAGCGGGGGTATACGAGCAGTACTTC. This codes for CATSRAGVYEQYF. The whole variable domain, filled in from reference TRBV15 and TRBJ2-7, reads DAMVIQNPRYQVTQFGKPVTLSCSQTLNHNVMYWYQQKSSQAPKLLFHYYDKDFNNEADTPDNFQSRRPNTSFCFLDIRSPGLGDTAMYLCATSRAGVYEQYFGPGTRLTVT.

The genes are TRBV19 and TRBJ2-2, with D unclear. This CDR3 has 11 residues. V was pared by 11 bases and J by 4 bases, with 8 bases between. In germline, CDR1 is LNHDA, CDR2 SQIVND (reference sequence). CDR3 in DNA: TGTGCCTCGCAGGTCACCGGGGAGCTGTTTTTT. Its translation is CASQVTGELFF.

This clone was recorded only once. This chain joins TRBV7-2 and TRBJ1-2; the match to TRBD1 covers 8 bases. From germline, CDR1 is SGHTA and CDR2 FQGNSA. The CDR3 consists of 15 residues. V lost 5 bases to trimming and J lost 11 bases; unmatched junction nucleotides: 16. In nucleotides, the CDR3 is TGTGCCAGCAGCGGCCCGGGACAGGCGGTATCAGGGTACACCTTC. The encoded protein is CASSGPGQAVSGYTF.

J is TRBJ1-1 and V is TRBV25-1; weak D call: TRBD1 (6 bases). The V end was cut by 2 bases, the J end by 3 bases, with 13 bases between. The CDR3 contains 15 residues. Germline loops: CDR1 MGHDK, CDR2 SYGVNS. The CDR3 coding sequence is TGTGCCAGCAGTGAACCCCAAGGGGGGGACACTGAAGCTTTCTTT. This encodes CASSEPQGGDTEAFF.

The chain is built from TRBV28 and TRBJ1-1, with TRBD1 matching 9 bases. The V and J ends lost 4 bases and 0 bases, in that order; junction bases with no gene match: 3. The CDR3 is 15 amino acids. The germline V gene has CDR1 MDHEN and CDR2 SYDVKM. For the CDR3, the DNA is TGTGCCAGCAGTTCCGGACAGGGGATGAACACTGAAGCTTTCTTT. It translates to CASSSGQGMNTEAFF.

The chain links TRBV28 to TRBJ2-1; TRBD1 aligns across 8 bases. This CDR3 has 15 residues. V shed 4 bases, J shed 0 bases, and the junction held 2 bases outside the gene matches. Germline assignment: CDR1 MDHEN and CDR2 SYDVKM. The CDR3: CASSSGTGSYNEQFF. The CDR3, as DNA: TGTGCCAGCAGTTCCGGGACAGGCTCCTACAATGAGCAGTTCTTC.

The chain combines TRBV10-1 with TRBJ2-1; 9 bases agree with TRBD2. This CDR3 region has 17 residues. CDR1 and CDR2 from the germline V gene are WNHNN and SYGVQD (reference sequence). The V gene end was trimmed by 0 bases and the J gene end by 7 bases; junction bases not matched to a gene: 10. CDR3 sequence reads: CASSESLAGAAVNEQFF. In DNA form, the CDR3 reads TGCGCCAGCAGTGAGTCCTTAGCGGGGGCCGCAGTTAATGAGCAGTTCTTC.

V is TRBV4-2 and J is TRBJ2-1; 11 bases line up with TRBD2. After removal of 1 base from V and 0 bases from J, the junction contained 14 bases not matched to a gene. Germline V gene sequence: CDR1 LGHNA, CDR2 YNFKEQ. The length of the CDR3 is 21 residues. The CDR3 sequence: CASSQGRVAGGQFVSYNEQFF. In nucleotides, the CDR3 is TGTGCCAGCAGCCAAGGTCGGGTAGCGGGGGGGCAGTTTGTCTCCTACAATGAGCAGTTCTTC.